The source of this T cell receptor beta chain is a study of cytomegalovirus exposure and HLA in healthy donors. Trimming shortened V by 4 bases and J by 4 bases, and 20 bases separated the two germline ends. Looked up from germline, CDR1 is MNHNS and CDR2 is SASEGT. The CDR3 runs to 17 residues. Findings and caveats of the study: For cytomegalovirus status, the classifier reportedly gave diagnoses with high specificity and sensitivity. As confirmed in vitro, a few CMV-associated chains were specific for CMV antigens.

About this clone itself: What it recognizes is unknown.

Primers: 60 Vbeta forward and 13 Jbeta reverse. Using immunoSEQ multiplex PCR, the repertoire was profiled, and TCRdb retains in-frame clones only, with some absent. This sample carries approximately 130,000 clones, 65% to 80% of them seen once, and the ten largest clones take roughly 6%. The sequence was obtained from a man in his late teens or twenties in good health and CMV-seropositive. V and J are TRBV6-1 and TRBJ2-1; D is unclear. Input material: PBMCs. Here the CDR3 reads CASSVQAWSNSYNEQFF. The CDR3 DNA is TGTGCCAGCAGTGTCCAGGCTTGGTCAAATTCTTACAATGAGCAGTTCTTC.